These 24 T cell receptor beta chains came from one sample sequenced in a study of regulatory T cells in long-lasting Graves disease. The time point denotes: newly diagnosed GD, antithyroid drugs for less than 3 months. Preparation of the TCR library used RNA extracted from PBMCs. According to the study, TCR beta libraries were built with iRepertoire HTBI primers and CDR3-region Arm-PCR. TCRdb ran MiXCR on the multiplex PCR reads and lists one entry per CDR3 protein. Among about 460,000 distinct CDR3 sequences, about 14% were seen once, and the ten largest hold roughly 15%. The data were also submitted as part of a second study, on T cells in Graves' hyperthyroidism and ophthalmopathy.

The sequences come from peripheral blood mononuclear cells (PBMCs), collected at new diagnosis, from a patient treated with antithyroid drugs. The receptors were gathered from a woman in her fifties or sixties with Graves disease.

About this clonotype: With a much larger clone just one base away, this may be a read error. The chain uses TRBV7-9 and TRBJ2-2; no firm D call. Per germline, CDR1 SEHNR and CDR2 FQNEAQ (reference sequence). The CDR3 sequence is 15 residues long. The CDR3 protein is CVSSVRAGNTGELFF. The CDR3, as DNA: TGTGTCAGCAGCGTCCGGGCCGGGAACACCGGGGAGCTGTTTTTT.

A remark on this clonotype: A much larger clone sits a single nucleotide away, making a read error possible. The chain links TRBV9 to TRBJ2-3; 7 bases are a match to TRBD2. This CDR3 has 15 amino acids. Germline CDR1 reads SGDLS; CDR2 reads YYNGEE. CDR3 in amino acids: CTSSPGGSSTDTQYF. In DNA form, the CDR3 reads TGTACCAGCAGCCCAGGCGGGAGTAGCACAGATACGCAGTATTTT.

This clonotype was counted many times. This chain's CDR3 is CASSSTGGEQYF. CDR3 nucleotide sequence: TGTGCCAGCAGCTCCACAGGAGGGGAGCAGTACTTC. The rearrangement uses TRBV7-3 and TRBJ2-7, with D tentatively TRBD2 (6 bases). CDR1 is SGHTA and CDR2 is FQGTGA in the germline V gene. The CDR3 spans 12 residues. V was pared by 4 bases and J by 7 bases, with 11 bases between.

This clonotype has a count of ten or more. The rearrangement links TRBV28 to TRBJ2-7; 8 bases match TRBD1. Germline V gene lookup returns CDR1 MDHEN and CDR2 SYDVKM. V was pared by 6 bases and J by 4 bases, with 8 bases of the junction left unmatched. This CDR3 is 14 amino acids long. Written as DNA, the CDR3 is TGTGCCAGCAGAGGGACAGGAGTTACTTACGAGCAGTACTTC. Amino acid sequence: CASRGTGVTYEQYF.

This clonotype was seen ten or more times. The rearrangement uses TRBV5-1 and TRBJ2-3; no firm D call. The CDR3 has 16 amino acids. The germline gives CDR1 SGHRS, CDR2 YFSETQ. Trimming removed 10 bases from V and 3 bases from J, with 24 bases in between. The CDR3 here is CARSDPVLLLTDTQYF. The CDR3 region has the DNA TGCGCCCGGTCGGACCCAGTCCTTCTATTAACAGATACGCAGTATTTT. The whole variable domain, remainder taken from reference TRBV5-1 and TRBJ2-3, is KAGVTQTPRYLIKTRGQQVTLSCSPISGHRSVSWYQQTPGQGLQFLFEYFSETQRNKGNFPGRFSGRQFSNSRSEMNVSTLELGDSALYLCARSDPVLLLTDTQYFGPGTRLTVL.

This clonotype has a handful of counts. The rearrangement joins TRBV4-1 to TRBJ1-4, with D perhaps TRBD1 (5 bases). Germline CDR1 and CDR2: MGHRA and YSYEKL. CDR3 size: 13 residues. V was cut by 5 bases and J by 5 bases, with 9 bases left in between. DNA for the CDR3: TGCGCCAGCAGCTACGCAGGGAATGAAAAACTGTTTTTT. This codes for CASSYAGNEKLFF.

This clonotype was observed a handful of times. The chain has TRBV19 and TRBJ1-6; unclear D gene. CDR3 length: 15 amino acids. The germline V gene has CDR1 LNHDA and CDR2 SQIVND (reference sequence). Trimming pared 6 bases from V and 4 bases from J, leaving 13 bases between. CDR3 protein: CASSPGRTYNSPLHF. The CDR3 DNA sequence: TGTGCCAGTAGCCCTGGACGGACGTATAATTCACCCCTCCACTTT. Full variable domain (rest looked up from reference TRBV19 and TRBJ1-6): DGGITQSPKYLFRKEGQNVTLSCEQNLNHDAMYWYRQDPGQGLRLIYYSQIVNDFQKGDIAEGYSVSREKKESFPLTVTSAQKNPTAFYLCASSPGRTYNSPLHFGNGTRLTVT.

The chain employs TRBV7-9 and TRBJ2-1; D is unresolved. V gave up 5 bases and J gave up 11 bases, with 13 bases separating them. Germline CDR1 reads SEHNR; CDR2 reads FQNEAQ (reference sequence). The CDR3 extends over 12 amino acids. In DNA form, the CDR3 reads TGTGCCAGCAGCCCTAGTGAGGCTCAGCAGTTCTTC. Amino acid sequence: CASSPSEAQQFF.

This clonotype has more than one count but fewer than ten. V is TRBV10-2 and J is TRBJ2-4; D is ambiguous. CDR3 size: 14 residues. Trimming stripped 4 bases from V and 0 bases from J, with 7 bases between. Looked up from germline, CDR1 is WSHSY and CDR2 is SAAADI. For the CDR3, the DNA is TGCGCCAGCAGTGGGCTCACAGCCAAAAACATTCAGTACTTC. Translating gives CASSGLTAKNIQYF.

The chain joins TRBV7-2 to TRBJ1-1; 8 bases line up with TRBD1. The germline CDR1 and CDR2 sequences are SGHTA and FQGNSA. J gave up 10 bases and V 0 bases, and 7 bases lay outside the gene matches. CDR3 size: 14 residues. DNA for the CDR3: TGTGCCAGCAGCTTAGCACAAGACAGGGGTGTAGCTTTCTTT. Its translation: CASSLAQDRGVAFF.

This clonotype came up many times. The chain combines TRBV7-3 with TRBJ1-1; D unclear. The CDR3 totals 13 residues. Trimming pared 0 bases from V and 3 bases from J, leaving 5 bases between. Germline CDR1 and CDR2: SGHTA and FQGTGA. The CDR3 sequence is CASSLTADTEAFF. Written as DNA, the CDR3 is TGTGCCAGCAGCTTAACAGCGGACACTGAAGCTTTCTTT. Filled out from reference TRBV7-3 and TRBJ1-1, the complete variable domain reads GAGVSQTPSNKVTEKGKYVELRCDPISGHTALYWYRQSLGQGPEFLIYFQGTGAADDSGLPNDRFFAVRPEGSVSTLKIQRTERGDSAVYLCASSLTADTEAFFGQGTRLTVV.

This clonotype was seen more than once but under ten times. The V call is TRBV27, the J call TRBJ1-2; D perhaps matches TRBD1 (6 bases). Germline CDR1 reads MNHEY; CDR2 reads SMNVEV (reference sequence). This CDR3 spans 12 amino acids. V lost 9 bases to trimming and J lost 6 bases, with 14 bases between them. This chain's CDR3 is CASRWGANGYTF. Written as DNA, the CDR3 is TGTGCCAGTAGATGGGGGGCGAATGGCTACACCTTC.

The chain links TRBV7-2 to TRBJ2-1; a possible D gene is TRBD2 (6 bases). V shed 1 base and J shed 6 bases, with 16 bases lying between them. CDR3 size: 16 residues. Germline assignment: CDR1 SGHTA and CDR2 FQGNSA. The CDR3 coding sequence is TGTGCCAGCAGCTTAGACTGGGACTTGACGTCCAATGAGCAGTTCTTC. Protein sequence: CASSLDWDLTSNEQFF.

The chain is built from TRBV10-3 and TRBJ1-4, with D unclear. The CDR3 is made up of 16 amino acids. Germline V gene sequence: CDR1 ENHRY, CDR2 SYGVKD. Trimming took 6 bases from V and 8 from J, leaving 22 bases between them. The CDR3 sequence is CAISPRLTGVGEKLFF. The CDR3 nucleotides are TGTGCCATCAGCCCTCGTTTAACCGGAGTGGGAGAAAAACTGTTTTTT.

This clonotype was counted at least ten times. This chain joins TRBV11-2 and TRBJ2-1, with D possibly being TRBD2 (6 bases). Deletions cut 1 base from V and 7 bases from J, with 11 bases between. Germline lookup yields CDR1 SGHAT and CDR2 FQNNGV. The CDR3 runs to 14 residues. This CDR3 reads CASSLGWGGNEQFF. Here the CDR3 DNA reads TGTGCCAGCAGCTTAGGATGGGGAGGAAATGAGCAGTTCTTC.

This clonotype was observed many times. This rearrangement joins TRBV28 to TRBJ2-7; 7 bases line up with TRBD2. The CDR3 loop spans 18 amino acids. J was trimmed by 3 bases and V by 3 bases; bases with no gene match: 17. Germline assignment: CDR1 MDHEN and CDR2 SYDVKM. The DNA for the CDR3 is TGTGCCAGCAGTTTTCTGATAGTCGGGACTAAGATATTCTACGAGCAGTACTTC. Protein sequence: CASSFLIVGTKIFYEQYF. The full variable domain, in which reference TRBV28 and TRBJ2-7 provide the parts outside the CDR3, is DVKVTQSSRYLVKRTGEKVFLECVQDMDHENMFWYRQDPGLGLRLIYFSYDVKMKEKGDIPEGYSVSREKKERFSLILESASTNQTSMYLCASSFLIVGTKIFYEQYFGPGTRLTVT.

Comment on this clonotype: Given the absence of the conserved phenylalanine or tryptophan at the CDR3 end, a read error is likely. This chain joins TRBV10-2 and TRBJ2-1; D call uncertain. The CDR3 runs to 15 residues. The V gene's germline CDR1 is WSHSY and CDR2 SAAADI. The germline V and J ends were trimmed by 5 bases and 0 bases, with 11 bases remaining between them. The CDR3 sequence: CASSWQTISYNEQFL. The DNA of the CDR3 is TGCGCCAGCAGTTGGCAGACCATCTCCTACAATGAGCAGTTCCTC.

This clonotype was detected a few times. This chain joins TRBV19 and TRBJ2-2; D remains ambiguous. CDR3 size: 14 residues. V lost 8 bases to trimming and J lost 5 bases, with 15 bases between them. Germline CDR1 LNHDA, CDR2 SQIVND (reference sequence). In DNA, the CDR3 is TGTGCCAGTCAGCGCAGAAGTTGGACCGGGGAGCTGTTTTTT. This gives the protein CASQRRSWTGELFF.

This clonotype was counted once. One base separates it from a far larger clone, so it is likely a read error. Here the CDR3 reads CASSFGGRSNNEQYF. CDR3 in DNA: TGTGCCAGCAGTTTCGGCGGGAGGTCTAACAATGAGCAGTACTTC. The chain couples TRBV28 to TRBJ2-7; 8 bases match TRBD2. The CDR3 is made up of 15 amino acids. Losses at the gene ends were 3 bases for V and 7 bases for J; bases not matched to a gene: 11. CDR1 is MDHEN, CDR2 SYDVKM, per germline.

At least ten counts were recorded for this clonotype. V gene TRBV28 combines with J gene TRBJ1-4, with 7 bases aligning to TRBD1. Germline V CDR1 and CDR2: MDHEN, SYDVKM. With 8 bases clipped from V and 7 bases from J, the junction kept 10 bases outside the gene matches. The CDR3 totals 14 residues. The CDR3 loop is CASQEQGFIEKLFF. The CDR3 nucleotides are TGTGCCAGCCAAGAACAGGGGTTTATTGAAAAACTGTTTTTT.

This clonotype was detected many times. The CDR3 nucleotides are TGTGCCAGCAGCTTAGTAGGGTCCTATGGCTACACCTTC. As protein: CASSLVGSYGYTF. The chain uses TRBV13 and TRBJ1-2; D is unresolved. CDR3 length: 13 amino acids. Germline CDR1 and CDR2: PRHDT and FYEKMQ (reference sequence). V was shortened by 1 base and J by 4 bases, with 7 bases between the two germline ends. The full variable domain, completed using reference TRBV13 and TRBJ1-2, is AAGVIQSPRHLIKEKRETATLKCYPIPRHDTVYWYQQGPGQDPQFLISFYEKMQSDKGSIPDRFSAQQFSDYHSELNMSSLELGDSALYFCASSLVGSYGYTFGSGTRLTVV.

This clonotype was detected only a few times. The chain is built from TRBV5-8 and TRBJ2-2; D unclear. CDR1 and CDR2 from the germline V gene are SGHTS and YDEGEE. The CDR3 loop spans 13 amino acids. V was trimmed by 1 base and J by 4 bases, leaving 5 bases between them. The CDR3 spells CASSLMGTGELFF. The CDR3 coding sequence is TGTGCCAGCAGCTTGATGGGCACCGGGGAGCTGTTTTTT. Supplemented by reference TRBV5-8 and TRBJ2-2, the full variable domain reads EAGVTQSPTHLIKTRGQQATLRCSPISGHTSVYWYQQALGLGLQFLLWYDEGEERNRGNFPPRFSGRQFPNYSSELNVNALELEDSALYLCASSLMGTGELFFGEGSRLTVL.

This clonotype was recorded a few times. This chain connects TRBV28 to TRBJ2-1; D ambiguous. V lost 5 bases, J lost 0 bases, and 11 bases lay in between. The CDR3 totals 15 residues. Germline V gives CDR1 MDHEN, CDR2 SYDVKM. Here the CDR3 reads CASSEVMGSYNEQFF. In nucleotides, the CDR3 is TGTGCCAGCAGTGAAGTAATGGGCTCCTACAATGAGCAGTTCTTC.

In this sample, this clonotype turned up a few times. This rearrangement joins TRBV5-1 to TRBJ2-1; 9 positions agree with TRBD2. Per the germline V gene, CDR1 is SGHRS and CDR2 is YFSETQ. This CDR3 has 16 residues. V lost 0 bases and J lost 4; bases outside the gene matches: 5. The CDR3 DNA is TGCGCCAGCAGCTTGGGATCTAGCGGGATATACAATGAGCAGTTCTTC. Protein: CASSLGSSGIYNEQFF.